Below, one TCR beta chain is given with its context. Its antigen remains undetermined. Base qualities are not at hand, and no much larger clone is one base apart. Whole blood was collected in K2EDTA tubes by collaborating institutions according to the institutions' own protocols. For TCRbeta analysis, collaborator samples were shipped as frozen whole blood, as isolated PBMCs, or as DNA extracted from either sample type. In the germline V gene (reference sequence), CDR1 corresponds to LNHDA and CDR2 to SQIVND. Including the terminal cysteine and phenylalanine, the CDR3 comprises 15 residues. The sequence is cut down to CDR3 DNA, 45 bases in frame from base 1. V loses 4 bases of germline sequence and J loses 1 base, and the interval between the two ends is 13 bases. The immunoSEQ Assay, a bias-controlled multiplex PCR, was used to amplify TCRbeta CDR3 regions from genomic DNA. Per the original workflow: Nucleated cell counts per sample were estimated from amplification of reference gene primers within the assay. To quantify the absolute abundance of each unique TCRbeta CDR3 rearrangement, sequence reads were collapsed and filtered. For each sample, productive Simpson clonality was calculated as the square root of Simpson's diversity index across productive rearrangements. The clones in this table, taken by TCRdb from immuneACCESS, are in-frame only. Not every clone is retained; where verified, under half of the shortfall comes from an unresolved V gene, and the cause of the rest is unknown. V and J calls and clone size are given by that table; D and trimming were obtained from the DNA. Within this sample are 250,000 to 300,000 clones, with around 81% of them counted one time only. The ten largest clones capture roughly 2.9% of the sample.

These data are taken from a study of blood T cell repertoires in COVID-19 (dated by TCRdb to the early 2020s). The study in broad terms: Samples covering the acute and convalescent phases of COVID-19 were provided by collaborators in the United States, Italy and Spain. The material from the prospective study consisted of cDNA or gDNA derived from T cells, B-cell-depleted T cells, or PBMCs. The dataset comprised deeply sampled blood TCRbeta repertoires from subjects exposed to, actively infected with, or recovered from COVID-19. The repertoires were made available in a free public database intended to serve as a resource for research on the immune response to SARS-CoV-2. Samples came from the ongoing ImmuneRACE study (first 160 participants) plus 1,254 subjects from 6 global collaborators. A de-identified subject ID, COVID-19 status, age in years and sex were almost always included in the sample metadata. Where available, HLA class I and class II types were taken from metadata supplied by the sample provider and were not determined by assay-based typing. The full study reports these points: The amount of clinical and demographic metadata varied by source and participant and was provided uncurated.

Sequencing was carried out using peripheral blood. The sequence came from a woman aged 55-69 years with active or convalescent COVID-19. The chain links TRBV19 with TRBJ1-2, with the D segment identity uncertain. DNA sequence: TGTGCCAGTAGTAAGCGGGCAGAGGATAACTATGGCTACACCTTC. This yields the protein CASSKRAEDNYGYTF.